This T cell receptor (beta chain) was sequenced for a study of blood T cell repertoires in COVID-19. Original handling: Scientists estimated how many nucleated cells there were by amplifying reference gene primers. The method was immunoSEQ multiplex PCR; TCRdb's version includes in-frame clones alone and lacks a portion of them. V and J calls and clone size follow that table, whereas D and trimming were derived from the DNA. The sample includes about 44,000 clones, 87% of them seen just once. CDR3 size: 15 residues. CDR1 SGHRS and CDR2 YFSETQ come from the germline V gene. Germline trimming cut 0 bases from V and 3 bases from J; bases unmatched to any gene: 1.

Input material: peripheral blood. The receptor's source is a human donor in a cohort sampled during active COVID-19. The rearrangement uses TRBV5-1 and TRBJ2-7, with 12 bases matching TRBD2. This CDR3 reads CASSLGTSGVYEQYF. In DNA, the CDR3 is TGCGCCAGCAGCTTGGGGACTAGCGGGGTCTACGAGCAGTACTTC.